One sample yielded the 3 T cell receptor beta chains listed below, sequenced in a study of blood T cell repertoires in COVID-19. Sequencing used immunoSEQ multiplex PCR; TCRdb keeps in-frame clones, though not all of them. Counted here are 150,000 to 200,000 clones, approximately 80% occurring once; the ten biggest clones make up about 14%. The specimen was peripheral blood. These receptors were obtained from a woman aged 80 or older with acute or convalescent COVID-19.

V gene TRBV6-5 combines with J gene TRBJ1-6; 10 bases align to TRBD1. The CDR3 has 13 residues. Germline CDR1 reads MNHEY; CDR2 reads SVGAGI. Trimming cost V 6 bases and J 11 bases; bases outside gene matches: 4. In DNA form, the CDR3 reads TGTGCCAGCAGGGACAGGGGGAACCCACCCCTCCACTTT. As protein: CASRDRGNPPLHF.

The CDR3 reads CASSIIPGQSTDTQYF. DNA for the CDR3: TGCGCCAGCAGCATCATTCCGGGACAGAGCACAGATACGCAGTATTTT. This rearrangement joins TRBV5-1 to TRBJ2-3; 7 bases are shared with TRBD1. Germline V gene lookup returns CDR1 SGHRS and CDR2 YFSETQ. The CDR3 loop spans 16 amino acids. The junction had 8 bases not matched to a gene; V was cut back by 4 bases and J by 0 bases.

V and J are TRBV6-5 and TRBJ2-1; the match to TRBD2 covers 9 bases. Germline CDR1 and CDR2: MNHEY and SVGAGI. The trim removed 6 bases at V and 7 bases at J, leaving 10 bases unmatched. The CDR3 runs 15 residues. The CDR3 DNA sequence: TGTGCCAGCAGCCTCTTTGGCGGGAGGGTAAATGAGCAGTTCTTC. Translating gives CASSLFGGRVNEQFF.